The 20 T cell receptor beta chains reported below all come from one sample, sequenced in a study of CD8 T cells in Susac syndrome. Random hexamers were used to reverse transcribe roughly 0.45 to 1 ug of RNA. One entry per CDR3 protein, called by TCRdb with MiXCR from the immunoSEQ multiplex PCR reads. The data hold under 200,000 distinct CDR3 sequences, with approximately 94% observed a single time. What was sequenced was CD4+ T cells from PBMCs. Receptors originate from a human donor with Susac syndrome.

The chain carries TRBV2 and TRBJ1-5; D might be TRBD1 (5 bases). V was cut by 4 bases and J by 0 bases, with 10 bases left in between. The CDR3 loop spans 15 amino acids. Germline V gene data show CDR1 as SNHLY and CDR2 as FYNNEI. The CDR3 loop reads CASSGRGGSNQPQHF. DNA of the CDR3: TGTGCCAGCAGTGGCCGGGGGGGTAGCAATCAGCCCCAGCATTTT.

CDR3: CASSQDFKGRDNEQFF. As DNA, the CDR3 is TGCGCCAGCAGCCAAGACTTTAAAGGTCGGGACAATGAGCAGTTCTTC. V and J are TRBV4-3 and TRBJ2-1; D not resolved. CDR1 LGHNA and CDR2 YSLEER come from the germline V gene. Trimming left V 0 bases short and J 5 bases short, with 14 bases between. The CDR3 is 16 residues long.

The chain couples TRBV28 to TRBJ2-7, with D perhaps TRBD2 (5 bases). The CDR3 has 13 residues. CDR1 MDHEN and CDR2 SYDVKM come from the germline V gene. Trimming took 6 bases from V and 1 from J, leaving 10 bases between them. The CDR3 DNA reads TGTGCCAGCAGAGAGCGGCCATCCTACGAGCAGTACTTC. Translated: CASRERPSYEQYF. Using reference TRBV28 and TRBJ2-7 for the parts outside the CDR3, the full variable domain is DVKVTQSSRYLVKRTGEKVFLECVQDMDHENMFWYRQDPGLGLRLIYFSYDVKMKEKGDIPEGYSVSREKKERFSLILESASTNQTSMYLCASRERPSYEQYFGPGTRLTVT.

The chain couples TRBV5-8 to TRBJ1-2; D gene unclear. The V end was cut by 4 bases, the J end by 8 bases, with 12 bases between. Germline-derived CDR1 and CDR2 are SGHTS and YDEGEE. This CDR3 contains 12 residues. The CDR3 DNA reads TGTGCCAGCAGCCCTGGACGCTGGGGCTACACCTTC. It translates to CASSPGRWGYTF.

The V gene is TRBV20-1, the J gene TRBJ2-3; tentative D call: TRBD2 (5 bases). This CDR3 contains 13 residues. The ends were cut back, 3 bases at V and 0 bases at J, with 7 bases in the middle. Germline V gene sequence: CDR1 DFQATT, CDR2 SNEGSKA (reference sequence). CDR3 sequence reads: CSASRGSTDTQYF. In DNA, the CDR3 is TGCAGTGCTAGCAGAGGGAGCACAGATACGCAGTATTTT.

J is TRBJ1-5 and V is TRBV12-3 or TRBV12-4; maybe TRBD1 (5 bases). V was pared by 6 bases and J by 0 bases, with 15 bases between. This CDR3 is 16 amino acids long. CDR3 region: CASSLRGENSNQPQHF. The DNA for the CDR3 is TGTGCCAGCAGCCTCCGGGGCGAAAATAGCAATCAGCCCCAGCATTTT.

The chain uses TRBV9 and TRBJ1-2; D perhaps matches TRBD1 (5 bases). This CDR3 has 16 amino acids. The V end lost 4 bases, the J end lost 5 bases, and 21 bases lay between the germline ends. From germline, CDR1 is SGDLS and CDR2 YYNGEE. DNA of the CDR3: TGTGCCAGCAGCCCAACGTCCCGGGACGTAAGATATGGCTACACCTTC. Amino acid sequence: CASSPTSRDVRYGYTF.

CDR3 coding DNA: TGTGCCAGCACCATCGACAGCGAGCAGTACTTC. This codes for CASTIDSEQYF. The V call is TRBV2, the J call TRBJ2-7; TRBD1 might be the D (5 bases). Germline CDR1 is SNHLY and CDR2 is FYNNEI. The CDR3 runs 11 residues. V was cut by 7 bases and J by 6 bases, with 10 bases left in between.

J is TRBJ2-5 and V is TRBV9; 9 bases match TRBD2. Germline V gene sequence: CDR1 SGDLS, CDR2 YYNGEE. This CDR3 spans 20 amino acids. The V gene end was trimmed by 4 bases and the J gene end by 1 base; junction bases not matched to a gene: 20. CDR3 DNA sequence: TGTGCCAGCAGCTCCCGAGGGGCTAGCGGGGTCGCCGCGCTCCAAGAGACCCAGTACTTC. It translates to CASSSRGASGVAALQETQYF.

This rearrangement joins TRBV9 to TRBJ2-5; D unresolved. Trimming took 0 bases from V and 7 from J, leaving 1 base between them. The CDR3 is made up of 10 amino acids. Per the germline V gene, CDR1 is SGDLS and CDR2 is YYNGEE. CDR3 DNA sequence: TGTGCCAGCAGCGTAGTGACCCAGTACTTC. Translated, it gives CASSVVTQYF.

The rearrangement uses TRBV5-1 and TRBJ2-7; D might be TRBD1 or TRBD2, each matching 6 bases. The CDR3 contains 14 residues. The V gene's germline CDR1 is SGHRS and CDR2 YFSETQ. V was trimmed by 0 bases and J by 7 bases, leaving 14 bases between them. The chain's CDR3 is CASSLAGASEEQYF. In nucleotides, the CDR3 is TGCGCCAGCAGCTTGGCGGGGGCGAGTGAAGAGCAGTACTTC.

The gene calls are TRBV2 and TRBJ1-5; D not resolved. CDR3 size: 14 residues. Trimming took 4 bases from V and 2 from J, leaving 9 bases between them. The germline V gene encodes CDR1 SNHLY and CDR2 FYNNEI. DNA for the CDR3: TGTGCCAGCAGTGGGTTGAGGGGCAATCAGCCCCAGCATTTT. Its protein product is CASSGLRGNQPQHF.

CDR3 bases: TGTGCCAGCAGCCAAGATCACGAGCAGTACGTC. The encoded protein is CASSQDHEQYV. This sequence joins TRBV14 and TRBJ2-7, with D unclear. CDR1 is SGHDN, CDR2 FVKESK, per germline. V was shortened by 0 bases and J by 5 bases, with 2 bases between the two germline ends. The CDR3 has 11 amino acids.

The chain links TRBV25-1 to TRBJ2-3; D is undetermined. In germline, CDR1 is MGHDK, CDR2 SYGVNS. CDR3 length equals 15 residues. Trimming pared 3 bases from V and 0 bases from J, leaving 10 bases between. The CDR3 sequence is CASSDSSTSTDTQYF. The DNA of the CDR3 is TGTGCCAGCAGTGACAGTAGTACTAGCACAGATACGCAGTATTTT.

The chain uses TRBV12-3 or TRBV12-4 and TRBJ2-2, with 7 bases fitting TRBD2. The V gene end was trimmed by 1 base and the J gene end by 2 bases; junction bases not matched to a gene: 10. CDR3 length equals 18 residues. The CDR3 spells CASSLVGWASGNTGELFF. The CDR3 DNA reads TGTGCCAGCAGTTTAGTAGGTTGGGCTAGCGGAAACACCGGGGAGCTGTTTTTT.

This chain connects TRBV30 to TRBJ2-5; D perhaps matches TRBD2 (5 bases). Germline CDR1 is GTSNPN and CDR2 is SVGIG (reference sequence). The length of the CDR3 is 13 residues. Trimming cost V 0 bases and J 5 bases, with 10 bases left between them. The CDR3 DNA reads as TGTGCCTGGAGTGTACTAGGCCGTGAGACCCAGTACTTC. It translates to CAWSVLGRETQYF.

The chain uses TRBV28 and TRBJ2-5; no firm D call. V lost 6 bases to trimming and J lost 5 bases, with 13 bases between them. Germline V lookup: CDR1 MDHEN, CDR2 SYDVKM. The CDR3 has 13 amino acids. The CDR3: CASRLLALETQYF. The CDR3 DNA is TGTGCCAGCAGACTCCTGGCGCTGGAGACCCAGTACTTC. Filled out from reference TRBV28 and TRBJ2-5, the complete variable domain reads DVKVTQSSRYLVKRTGEKVFLECVQDMDHENMFWYRQDPGLGLRLIYFSYDVKMKEKGDIPEGYSVSREKKERFSLILESASTNQTSMYLCASRLLALETQYFGPGTRLLVL.

The rearrangement links TRBV13 to TRBJ2-7; 7 bases match TRBD1. The CDR3 contains 14 residues. Germline CDR1 is PRHDT and CDR2 is FYEKMQ (reference sequence). After removal of 5 bases from V and 3 bases from J, the junction contained 7 bases not matched to a gene. The CDR3 here is CASSVGTEVYEQYF. In DNA form, the CDR3 reads TGTGCCAGCAGCGTCGGGACAGAGGTCTACGAGCAGTACTTC.

This chain uses TRBV27 with TRBJ1-2; D gene uncertain. This CDR3 is 15 amino acids long. Germline loops: CDR1 MNHEY, CDR2 SMNVEV (reference sequence). V gave up 5 bases and J gave up 11 bases, with 24 bases separating them. The CDR3 protein is CASSPRITLPGLYTF. The CDR3 nucleotides are TGTGCCAGCAGTCCACGAATTACCCTCCCCGGTTTGTACACCTTC.

The chain links TRBV27 to TRBJ2-1; D is unresolved. Germline V lookup: CDR1 MNHEY, CDR2 SMNVEV (reference sequence). The V end lost 5 bases, the J end lost 4 bases, and 6 bases lay between the germline ends. The CDR3 runs 12 residues. CDR3 DNA sequence: TGTGCCAGCAGTCGTGGGTACAATGAGCAGTTCTTC. This gives the protein CASSRGYNEQFF.